This passage covers 2 T cell receptor beta chains from one sample sequenced in a study of T cells expressing NK-cell markers. Using the 5' RACE reads, TCRdb records one entry per CDR3 protein without DNA. There are around 260,000 distinct CDR3 sequences in the sample, with more than 3.5% held by the top ten. The source material was blood T cells: a sorted CD56 or NKG2C T cell subset, CD4+ or CD8+ T cells, or bulk PBMC T cells (not recorded which). These receptor sequences come from a woman between 18 and 69 years old in good health.

The V call is TRBV5-6, the J call TRBJ2-7. Looked up from germline, CDR1 is SGHDT and CDR2 is YYEEEE. The CDR3 contains 13 residues. CDR3 sequence reads: CASSLAAAYEQYF.

The chain combines TRBV20-1 with TRBJ2-5. CDR3 length: 14 amino acids. CDR1 and CDR2 (germline): DFQATT, SNEGSKA (reference sequence). CDR3 loop: CSADTLAVQETQYF.